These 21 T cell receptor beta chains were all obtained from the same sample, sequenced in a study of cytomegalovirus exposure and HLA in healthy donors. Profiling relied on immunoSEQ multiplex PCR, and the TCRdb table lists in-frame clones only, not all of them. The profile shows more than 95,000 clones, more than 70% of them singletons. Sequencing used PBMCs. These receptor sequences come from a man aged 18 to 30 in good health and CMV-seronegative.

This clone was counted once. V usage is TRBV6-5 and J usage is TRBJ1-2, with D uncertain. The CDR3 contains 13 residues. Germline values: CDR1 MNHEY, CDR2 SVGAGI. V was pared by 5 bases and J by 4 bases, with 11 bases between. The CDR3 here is CASSRPRSYGYTF. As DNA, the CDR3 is TGTGCCAGCAGTCGGCCCAGGTCCTATGGCTACACCTTC.

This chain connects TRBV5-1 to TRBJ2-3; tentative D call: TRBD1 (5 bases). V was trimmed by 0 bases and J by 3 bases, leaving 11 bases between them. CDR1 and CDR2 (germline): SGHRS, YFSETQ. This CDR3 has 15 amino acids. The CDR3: CASSLAGRETDTQYF. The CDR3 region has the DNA TGCGCCAGCAGCTTGGCGGGCAGGGAAACAGATACGCAGTATTTT.

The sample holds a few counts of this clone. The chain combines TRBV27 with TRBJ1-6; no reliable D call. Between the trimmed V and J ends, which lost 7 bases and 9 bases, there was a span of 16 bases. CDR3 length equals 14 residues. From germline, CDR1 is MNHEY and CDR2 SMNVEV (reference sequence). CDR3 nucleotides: TGTGCCAGCAATCCCGACGCGGTGGCTTCACCCCTCCACTTT. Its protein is CASNPDAVASPLHF.

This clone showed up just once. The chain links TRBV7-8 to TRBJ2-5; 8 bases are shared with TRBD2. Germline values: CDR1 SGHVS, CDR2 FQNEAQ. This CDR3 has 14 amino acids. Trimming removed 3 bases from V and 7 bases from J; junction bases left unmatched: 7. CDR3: CASSLTGTRVTQYF. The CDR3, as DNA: TGTGCCAGCAGCTTGACCGGGACTAGGGTGACCCAGTACTTC.

The CDR3 reads CASYRRGTGANVLTF. The CDR3 DNA reads as TGTGCCAGCTATAGGCGGGGGACCGGGGCCAACGTCCTGACTTTC. The chain joins TRBV28 to TRBJ2-6, with 7 nucleotides matching TRBD2. The CDR3 runs 15 residues. The V gene's germline CDR1 is MDHEN and CDR2 SYDVKM. V shed 8 bases, J shed 4 bases, and the junction held 8 bases outside the gene matches.

Here the CDR3 DNA reads TGTGCCAGCAGCCAAGACGGGAGCTCCTACAATGAGCAGTTCTTC. It encodes CASSQDGSSYNEQFF. The chain has TRBV4-2 and TRBJ2-1; TRBD2 might be the D (6 bases). Germline CDR1 is LGHNA and CDR2 is YNFKEQ. V was clipped by 0 bases and J by 0 bases, with 6 bases between them. The CDR3 totals 15 residues.

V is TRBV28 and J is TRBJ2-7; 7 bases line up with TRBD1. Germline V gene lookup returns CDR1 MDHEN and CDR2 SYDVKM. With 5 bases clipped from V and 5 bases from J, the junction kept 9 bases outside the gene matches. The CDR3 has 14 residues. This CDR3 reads CASSETGNRDEQYF. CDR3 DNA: TGTGCCAGCAGTGAGACAGGGAATCGGGACGAGCAGTACTTC.

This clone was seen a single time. The CDR3 coding sequence is TGTGCCAGCAGTAAACTAGGGTCCCCCTACGAGCAGTACTTC. It translates to CASSKLGSPYEQYF. The chain recombines TRBV11-2 with TRBJ2-7; a possible D gene is TRBD2 (5 bases). The CDR3 is 14 residues long. CDR1 SGHAT and CDR2 FQNNGV come from the germline V gene. V was cut by 6 bases and J by 2 bases, with 14 bases left in between. Full variable domain (remainder filled in from reference TRBV11-2 and TRBJ2-7): EAGVAQSPRYKIIEKRQSVAFWCNPISGHATLYWYQQILGQGPKLLIQFQNNGVVDDSQLPKDRFSAERLKGVDSTLKIQPAKLEDSAVYLCASSKLGSPYEQYFGPGTRLTVT.

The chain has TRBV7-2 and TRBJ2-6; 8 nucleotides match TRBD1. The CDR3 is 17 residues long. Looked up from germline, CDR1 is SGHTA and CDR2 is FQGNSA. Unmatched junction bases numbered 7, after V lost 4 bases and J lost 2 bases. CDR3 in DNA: TGTGCCAGCAGCTCAGGGGGCGCGGGGCCTGGGGCCAACGTCCTGACTTTC. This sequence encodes CASSSGGAGPGANVLTF.

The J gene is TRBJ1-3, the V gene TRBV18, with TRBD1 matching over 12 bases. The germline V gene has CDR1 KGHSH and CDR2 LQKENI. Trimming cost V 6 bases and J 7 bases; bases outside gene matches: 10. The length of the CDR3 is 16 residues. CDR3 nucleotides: TGTGCCAGCTCCCAGGGACAGGGGGCGTTCGAGAACACCATATATTTT. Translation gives CASSQGQGAFENTIYF.

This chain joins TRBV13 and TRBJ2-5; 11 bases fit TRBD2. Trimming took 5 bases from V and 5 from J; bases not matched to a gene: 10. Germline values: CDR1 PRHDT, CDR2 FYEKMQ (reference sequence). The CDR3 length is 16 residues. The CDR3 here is CASSQTLAGGRETQYF. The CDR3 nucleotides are TGTGCCAGCAGCCAAACCCTAGCGGGAGGACGGGAGACCCAGTACTTC.

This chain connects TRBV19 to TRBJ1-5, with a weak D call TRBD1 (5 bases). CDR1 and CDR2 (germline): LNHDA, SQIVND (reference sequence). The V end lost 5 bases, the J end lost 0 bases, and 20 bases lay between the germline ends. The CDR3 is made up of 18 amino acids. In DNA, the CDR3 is TGTGCCAGTAGTGCGACAGATACTAGCGCTTATAGCAATCAGCCCCAGCATTTT. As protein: CASSATDTSAYSNQPQHF.

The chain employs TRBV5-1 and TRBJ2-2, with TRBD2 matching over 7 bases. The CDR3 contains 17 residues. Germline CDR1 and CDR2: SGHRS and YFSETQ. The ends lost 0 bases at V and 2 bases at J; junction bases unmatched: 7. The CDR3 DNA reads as TGCGCCAGCAGCTTGGTAGCTAGCGGAGTTAACACCGGGGAGCTGTTTTTT. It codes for CASSLVASGVNTGELFF.

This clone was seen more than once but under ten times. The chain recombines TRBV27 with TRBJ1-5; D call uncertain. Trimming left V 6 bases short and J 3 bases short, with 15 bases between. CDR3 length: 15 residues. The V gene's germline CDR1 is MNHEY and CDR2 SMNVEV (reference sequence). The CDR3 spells CASSRAGKPNQPQHF. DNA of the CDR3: TGTGCCAGCAGCCGAGCGGGCAAGCCCAATCAGCCCCAGCATTTT.

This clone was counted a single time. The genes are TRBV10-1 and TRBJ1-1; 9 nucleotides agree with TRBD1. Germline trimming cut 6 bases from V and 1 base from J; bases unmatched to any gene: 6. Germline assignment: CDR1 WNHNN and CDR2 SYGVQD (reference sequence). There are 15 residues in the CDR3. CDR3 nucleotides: TGCGCCAGCAGGGATGGACAGGGGCCGAACACTGAAGCTTTCTTT. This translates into CASRDGQGPNTEAFF.

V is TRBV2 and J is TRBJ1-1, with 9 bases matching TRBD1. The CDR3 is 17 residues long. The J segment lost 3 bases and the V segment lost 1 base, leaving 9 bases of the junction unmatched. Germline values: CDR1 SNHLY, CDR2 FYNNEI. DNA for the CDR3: TGTGCCAGCAGTGAAGGACAGGGGGTATCCTACGACACTGAAGCTTTCTTT. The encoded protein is CASSEGQGVSYDTEAFF.

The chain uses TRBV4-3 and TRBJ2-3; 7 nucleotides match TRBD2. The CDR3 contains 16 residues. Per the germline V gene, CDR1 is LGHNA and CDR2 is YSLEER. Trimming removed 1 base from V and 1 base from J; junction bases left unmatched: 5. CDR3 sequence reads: CASSQVTGGRTDTQYF. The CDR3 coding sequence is TGCGCCAGCAGCCAAGTCACGGGGGGACGCACAGATACGCAGTATTTT.

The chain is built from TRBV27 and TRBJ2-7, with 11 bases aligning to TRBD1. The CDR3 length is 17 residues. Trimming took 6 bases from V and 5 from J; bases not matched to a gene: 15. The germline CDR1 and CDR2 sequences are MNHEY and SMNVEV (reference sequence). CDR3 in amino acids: CASSSWFGTGGINEQYF. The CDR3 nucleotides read TGTGCCAGCAGCTCCTGGTTTGGGACAGGGGGAATCAACGAGCAGTACTTC.

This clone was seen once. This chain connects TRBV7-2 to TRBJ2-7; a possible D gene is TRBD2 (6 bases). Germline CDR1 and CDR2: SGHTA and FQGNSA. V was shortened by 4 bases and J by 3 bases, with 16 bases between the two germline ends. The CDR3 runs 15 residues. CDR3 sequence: CASSSAGGNFYEQYF. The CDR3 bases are TGTGCCAGCAGCTCCGCTGGGGGGAATTTCTACGAGCAGTACTTC.

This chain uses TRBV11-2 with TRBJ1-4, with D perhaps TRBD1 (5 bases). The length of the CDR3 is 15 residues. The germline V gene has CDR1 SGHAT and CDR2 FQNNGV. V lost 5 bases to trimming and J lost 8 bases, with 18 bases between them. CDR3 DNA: TGTGCCAGCAGCAGGGACCTGGGAGGGTTAGAAAAACTGTTTTTT. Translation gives CASSRDLGGLEKLFF.

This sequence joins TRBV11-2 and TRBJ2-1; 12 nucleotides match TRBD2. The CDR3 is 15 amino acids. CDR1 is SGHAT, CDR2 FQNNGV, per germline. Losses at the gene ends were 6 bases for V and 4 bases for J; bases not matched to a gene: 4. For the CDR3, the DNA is TGTGCCAGCAGTTTACTAGCGGGGGGATACAATGAGCAGTTCTTC. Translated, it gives CASSLLAGGYNEQFF.